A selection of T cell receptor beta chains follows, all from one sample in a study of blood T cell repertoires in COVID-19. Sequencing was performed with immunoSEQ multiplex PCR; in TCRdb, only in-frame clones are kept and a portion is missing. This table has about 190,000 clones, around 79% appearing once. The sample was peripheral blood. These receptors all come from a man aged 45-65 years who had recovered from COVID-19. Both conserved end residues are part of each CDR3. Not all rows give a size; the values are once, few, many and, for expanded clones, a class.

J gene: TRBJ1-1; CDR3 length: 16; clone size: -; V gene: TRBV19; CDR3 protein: CASSIPGQAVNTEAFF
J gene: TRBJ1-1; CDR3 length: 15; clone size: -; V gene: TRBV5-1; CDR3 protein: CASSRSGSQASEAFF
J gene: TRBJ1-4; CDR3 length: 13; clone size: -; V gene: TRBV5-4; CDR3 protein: CASSLDNGEKLFF
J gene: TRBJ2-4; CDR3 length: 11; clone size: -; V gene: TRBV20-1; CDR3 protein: CSAQGINIQYF
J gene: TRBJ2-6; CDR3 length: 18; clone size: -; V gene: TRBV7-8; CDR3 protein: CASSSKRDRGPGANVLTF
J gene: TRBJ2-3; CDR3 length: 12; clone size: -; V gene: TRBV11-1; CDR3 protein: CASSSLRDTQYF
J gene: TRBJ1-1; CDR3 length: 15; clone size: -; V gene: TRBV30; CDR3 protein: CAWRRRTGVNTEAFF
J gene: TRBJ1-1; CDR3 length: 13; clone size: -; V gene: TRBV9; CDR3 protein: CASSPLVDTEAFF
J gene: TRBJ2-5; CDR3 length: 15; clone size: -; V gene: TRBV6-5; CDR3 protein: CASSYISGGRETQYF
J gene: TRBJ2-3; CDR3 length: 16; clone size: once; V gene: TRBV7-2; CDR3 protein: CASSLAAGASTDTQYF
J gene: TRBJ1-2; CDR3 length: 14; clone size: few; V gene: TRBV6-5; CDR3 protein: CASSPNGRRYGYTF
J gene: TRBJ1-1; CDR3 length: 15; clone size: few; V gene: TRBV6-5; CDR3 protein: CASSYEARMNTEAFF
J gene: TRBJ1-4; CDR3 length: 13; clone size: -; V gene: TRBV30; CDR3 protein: CAWGQGADEKLFF
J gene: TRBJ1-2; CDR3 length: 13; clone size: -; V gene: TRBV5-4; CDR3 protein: CASTYPGQYGYTF
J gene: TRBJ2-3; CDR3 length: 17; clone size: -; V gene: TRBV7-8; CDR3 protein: CASSFLASGRTTDTQYF
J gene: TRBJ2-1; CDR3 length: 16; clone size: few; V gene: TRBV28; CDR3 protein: CASSWLSGAVHNEQFF
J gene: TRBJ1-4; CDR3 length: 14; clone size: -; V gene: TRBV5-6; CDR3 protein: CASSLVQGVEKLFF
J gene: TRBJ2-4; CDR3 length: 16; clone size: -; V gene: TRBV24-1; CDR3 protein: CATCRDRGLAKNIQYF
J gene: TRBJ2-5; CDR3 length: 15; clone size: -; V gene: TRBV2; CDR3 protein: CASSGGQSLGETQYF
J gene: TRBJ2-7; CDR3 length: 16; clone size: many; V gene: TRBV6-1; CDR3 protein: CASSEEDRGRSYEQYF